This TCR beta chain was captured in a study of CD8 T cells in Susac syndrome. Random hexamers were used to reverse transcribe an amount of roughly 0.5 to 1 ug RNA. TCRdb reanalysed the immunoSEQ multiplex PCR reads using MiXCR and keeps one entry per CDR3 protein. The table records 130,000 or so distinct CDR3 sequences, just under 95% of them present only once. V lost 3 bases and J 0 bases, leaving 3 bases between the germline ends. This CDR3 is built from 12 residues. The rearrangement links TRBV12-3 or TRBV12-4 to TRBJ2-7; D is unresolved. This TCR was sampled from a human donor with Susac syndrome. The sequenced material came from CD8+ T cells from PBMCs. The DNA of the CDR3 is TGTGCCAGCAGTTTGCTCTCCTACGAGCAGTACTTC. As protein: CASSLLSYEQYF.